This T cell receptor beta chain was identified in a study of T cell responses to AZD1222 COVID-19 vaccine. Study results and caveats: Epitopes outside B.1.351 and B.1.1.7 mutated regions reportedly drew nearly half of spike TCRs. Spike was spanned by vaccine-associated CD4 TCRs, with dominance at 160-218 and 743-854. Among the donors, most were white British and more were female, and clonal diversity was possibly underestimated.

V was pared by 3 bases and J by 3 bases, with 9 bases between. Germline V gene data show CDR1 as SNHLY and CDR2 as FYNNEI. CDR3 length: 14 residues. This table comes from immunoSEQ multiplex PCR, and its TCRdb copy is limited to in-frame clones, with some not included. The sample lists around 99,000 clones; roughly 92% were seen once. With regard to this clone: The antigen is not known.

The input for sequencing was peripheral blood, taken on day 0 of AZD1222 vaccination. The sequence was collected from an adult in good health. V and J are TRBV2 and TRBJ1-5, with D perhaps TRBD1 (5 bases). The CDR3 is CASSETEPNQPQHF. As DNA, the CDR3 is TGTGCCAGCAGTGAGACAGAACCCAATCAGCCCCAGCATTTT.